This T cell receptor beta chain was profiled in a study of cytomegalovirus exposure and HLA in healthy donors. The germline CDR1 and CDR2 sequences are SGHVS and FNYEAQ. The CDR3 has 12 residues. With 0 bases removed from V and 4 bases from J, the gap between germline ends came to 3 bases. Vbeta (60) and Jbeta (13) primers were used in the PCR. Sequenced by immunoSEQ multiplex PCR; TCRdb stores in-frame clones only, minus some. The sample has about 190,000 clones, around 78% seen once. V is TRBV7-6 and J is TRBJ2-5; D is unresolved. The sequence was obtained from a woman aged 30 to 39 in good health and CMV-seropositive. The sample comprised PBMCs. CDR3 amino acids: CASSLARETQYF. In DNA form, the CDR3 reads TGTGCCAGCAGCTTAGCGCGAGAGACCCAGTACTTC. Supplemented by reference TRBV7-6 and TRBJ2-5, the full variable domain reads GAGVSQSPRYKVTKRGQDVALRCDPISGHVSLYWYRQALGQGPEFLTYFNYEAQQDKSGLPNDRFSAERPEGSISTLTIQRTEQRDSAMYRCASSLARETQYFGPGTRLLVL.